This T cell receptor beta chain stems from a study of blood T cell repertoires in COVID-19. Study-level background: COVID-19 samples from acute and convalescent phases originated in the United States, Italy and Spain.

The CDR3 spans 15 residues. Germline CDR1 is SGHNT and CDR2 is YYREEE (reference sequence). V was pared by 0 bases and J by 2 bases, with 4 bases of the junction left unmatched. Those enrolled in Seattle joined during active infection and were followed longitudinally afterward. In the authors' workflow: Reference gene primers were amplified, and this amplification served to estimate nucleated cell counts. Produced via immunoSEQ multiplex PCR; TCRdb's table is partial and in-frame only. Clonal size and the V and J genes are those of that table, whereas D and trimming came from the DNA. Here the sample spans approximately 390,000 clones, 87% being singletons.

This receptor was taken from a woman in her sixties with COVID-19, enrolled during active disease. The material sequenced was peripheral blood. The chain combines TRBV5-4 with TRBJ2-7, with 8 positions matching TRBD1. The CDR3 protein is CASSLGTGSAYEQYF. In DNA, the CDR3 is TGTGCCAGCAGCTTGGGGACAGGGTCCGCCTACGAGCAGTACTTC. Based on the CDR3 plus reference TRBV5-4 and TRBJ2-7, the full variable domain is ETGVTQSPTHLIKTRGQQVTLRCSSQSGHNTVSWYQQALGQGPQFIFQYYREEENGRGNFPPRFSGLQFPNYSSELNVNALELDDSALYLCASSLGTGSAYEQYFGPGTRLTVT.